These 26 T cell receptor beta chains share one sample of origin, sequenced in a study of CD8 T cells in Susac syndrome. After extraction with the RNeasy kit, about 0.45 to 1 ug of the RNA was reverse transcribed using random hexamers. TCRdb re-analysed the immunoSEQ multiplex PCR reads in MiXCR, keeping a single row per CDR3 protein. Among 150,000 to 190,000 distinct CDR3 sequences listed, around 96% were seen once. The source material was CD4+ T cells from PBMCs. All receptors derive from a human donor with Susac syndrome.

V is TRBV29-1 and J is TRBJ2-2; perhaps TRBD1 as D (5 bases). The CDR3 is made up of 12 amino acids. The germline V gene encodes CDR1 SQVTM and CDR2 ANQGSEA. V dropped 8 bases and J dropped 6 bases, with 13 bases sitting between them. The CDR3 sequence: CSTSQGPGELFF. The CDR3 DNA reads TGCAGCACATCCCAGGGTCCCGGGGAGCTGTTTTTT.

This rearrangement joins TRBV25-1 to TRBJ1-2; 8 nucleotides align to TRBD1. Germline lookup yields CDR1 MGHDK and CDR2 SYGVNS. CDR3 length: 18 residues. V lost 8 bases and J lost 2; bases outside the gene matches: 19. CDR3 region: CASAPTSGQGRVNYGYTF. CDR3 nucleotide sequence: TGTGCCAGCGCACCAACCTCTGGACAGGGAAGGGTAAACTATGGCTACACCTTC.

This chain connects TRBV29-1 to TRBJ2-5, with D maybe TRBD2 (6 bases). V was clipped by 8 bases and J by 2 bases, with 15 bases between them. Germline lookup yields CDR1 SQVTM and CDR2 ANQGSEA. This CDR3 is 13 amino acids long. The CDR3 sequence: CSTRAGSQETQYF. CDR3 bases: TGCAGCACCCGAGCGGGTTCTCAAGAGACCCAGTACTTC.

V usage is TRBV20-1 and J usage is TRBJ1-5; D is uncertain. This CDR3 contains 14 residues. Trimming removed 3 bases from V and 2 bases from J, with 11 bases in between. Germline CDR1 reads DFQATT; CDR2 reads SNEGSKA (reference sequence). The CDR3 DNA is TGCAGTGCTAGCCCGCGGTTGGGCAATCAGCCCCAGCATTTT. It codes for CSASPRLGNQPQHF.

The chain links TRBV2 to TRBJ1-6, with TRBD1 as a possible D gene (5 bases). Trimming took 7 bases from V and 10 from J, leaving 17 bases between them. There are 14 residues in the CDR3. CDR1 and CDR2 from the germline V gene are SNHLY and FYNNEI. In DNA form, the CDR3 reads TGTGCCAGCACGTGGTCAGGGTGGGGGTCACCCCTCCACTTT. Amino acids: CASTWSGWGSPLHF.

The V and J genes are TRBV29-1 and TRBJ2-7, with TRBD1 as a possible D gene (5 bases). The CDR3 spans 12 residues. The germline V and J ends were trimmed by 4 bases and 3 bases, with 10 bases remaining between them. From germline, CDR1 is SQVTM and CDR2 ANQGSEA. The CDR3 region has the DNA TGCAGCGTTGTGCCAGGGAACTACGAGCAGTACTTC. Translation gives CSVVPGNYEQYF.

V gene TRBV15 combines with J gene TRBJ2-1; 7 nucleotides line up with TRBD1. The V gene end was trimmed by 6 bases and the J gene end by 4 bases; junction bases not matched to a gene: 9. The CDR3 length is 15 residues. Germline V lookup: CDR1 LNHNV, CDR2 YYDKDF (reference sequence). This chain's CDR3 is CATSRNTQGYNEQFF. The CDR3 region has the DNA TGTGCCACCAGTAGAAACACACAGGGGTACAATGAGCAGTTCTTC.

This chain connects TRBV5-8 to TRBJ1-5; 10 nucleotides line up with TRBD1. Germline CDR1 SGHTS, CDR2 YDEGEE. This CDR3 has 15 amino acids. Trimming at V came to 4 bases and at J to 6 bases, leaving 7 bases not matched to a gene. CDR3 nucleotides: TGTGCCAGCAGCCTGGGACAGGGGTTCTCTCAGCCCCAGCATTTT. Its protein is CASSLGQGFSQPQHF.

The chain combines TRBV20-1 with TRBJ2-7; 7 bases match TRBD2. Germline V gene data show CDR1 as DFQATT and CDR2 as SNEGSKA (reference sequence). The CDR3 covers 13 residues. Unmatched junction bases numbered 4, after V lost 3 bases and J lost 2 bases. CDR3 DNA sequence: TGCAGTGCTAGGTTAGCGGGTGCCTACGAGCAGTACTTC. Encoded protein: CSARLAGAYEQYF.

This rearrangement joins TRBV6-5 to TRBJ2-7; possible D gene TRBD1, 6 bases. The CDR3 is 15 amino acids. Germline V gene lookup returns CDR1 MNHEY and CDR2 SVGAGI. The V gene lost 0 bases and the J gene lost 5 bases, with 14 bases spanning the gap. The CDR3 nucleotides read TGTGCCAGCAGTTACTCGTGGGCAGGGGAAGACGAGCAGTACTTC. Translating gives CASSYSWAGEDEQYF.

This chain uses TRBV15 with TRBJ1-2; D call uncertain. Germline CDR1 is LNHNV and CDR2 is YYDKDF (reference sequence). The length of the CDR3 is 12 residues. V gave up 8 bases and J gave up 2 bases, with 9 bases separating them. CDR3 sequence: CATGEGNYGYTF. The CDR3 DNA sequence: TGTGCCACCGGGGAGGGCAACTATGGCTACACCTTC.

This clonotype was seen only once. The chain joins TRBV20-1 to TRBJ2-1; 7 nucleotides align to TRBD1. The CDR3 length is 15 residues. J was trimmed by 3 bases and V by 0 bases; bases with no gene match: 5. CDR1 DFQATT and CDR2 SNEGSKA come from the germline V gene (reference sequence). CDR3 sequence (DNA): TGCAGTGCTAGAGACAGGGGGATGCACTACAATGAGCAGTTCTTC. Translating gives CSARDRGMHYNEQFF.

The rearrangement joins TRBV7-9 to TRBJ2-7; D may be TRBD1 or TRBD2 (7 bases each). There are 16 residues in the CDR3. Germline loops: CDR1 SEHNR, CDR2 FQNEAQ (reference sequence). With 5 bases removed from V and 6 bases from J, the gap between germline ends came to 23 bases. CDR3 nucleotide sequence: TGTGCCAGCAGCCCTACGGGGAGGAGCGGGGACAGCGAGCAGTACTTC. It specifies CASSPTGRSGDSEQYF.

This clonotype was seen a single time. The chain couples TRBV29-1 to TRBJ2-2, with D tentatively TRBD1 (6 bases). The germline gives CDR1 SQVTM, CDR2 ANQGSEA. V lost 5 bases to trimming and J lost 6 bases, with 16 bases between them. The CDR3 consists of 14 residues. CDR3 DNA sequence: TGCAGCGTTCAAGTACAGGGAGAGGCCGGGGAGCTGTTTTTT. Its translation is CSVQVQGEAGELFF.

The chain is built from TRBV20-1 and TRBJ2-1; 12 bases agree with TRBD1. CDR3 length: 16 residues. The V gene end was trimmed by 2 bases and the J gene end by 7 bases; junction bases not matched to a gene: 9. Germline V lookup: CDR1 DFQATT, CDR2 SNEGSKA (reference sequence). The CDR3 reads CSARSSPGQGANEQFF. CDR3 nucleotide sequence: TGCAGTGCTAGATCCAGTCCGGGACAGGGGGCTAATGAGCAGTTCTTC.

The chain carries TRBV19 and TRBJ2-4; no clear D gene. The length of the CDR3 is 17 residues. The V gene's germline CDR1 is LNHDA and CDR2 SQIVND (reference sequence). Between the trimmed V and J ends, which lost 4 bases and 1 base, there was a span of 17 bases. The CDR3 sequence is CASSTLVGPGAKNIQYF. The CDR3 DNA reads as TGTGCCAGTAGTACCTTGGTAGGGCCTGGGGCCAAAAACATTCAGTACTTC.

This clonotype was observed once. The rearrangement joins TRBV20-1 to TRBJ1-3; D gene ambiguous. The ends were cut back, 3 bases at V and 5 bases at J, with 5 bases in the middle. Germline lookup yields CDR1 DFQATT and CDR2 SNEGSKA (reference sequence). The CDR3 spans 11 residues. This CDR3 is CSARDRNTIYF. The CDR3 DNA is TGCAGTGCTAGGGACCGAAACACCATATATTTT.

V is TRBV20-1 and J is TRBJ2-2; D perhaps matches TRBD2 (7 bases). This CDR3 has 17 residues. V was clipped by 2 bases and J by 0 bases, with 16 bases between them. Germline V lookup: CDR1 DFQATT, CDR2 SNEGSKA (reference sequence). The CDR3 nucleotides are TGCAGTGCTAGATCCCACCGCGGGGGCGCGAACACCGGGGAGCTGTTTTTT. It is translated as CSARSHRGGANTGELFF.

This clonotype was counted once. V and J are TRBV7-9 and TRBJ1-6, with unresolved D. The germline CDR1 and CDR2 sequences are SEHNR and FQNEAQ (reference sequence). The V end was cut by 5 bases, the J end by 11 bases, with 16 bases between. CDR3 length: 14 amino acids. CDR3 residues: CASSGDIGITPLHF. The DNA for the CDR3 is TGTGCCAGCAGCGGCGACATCGGGATTACACCCCTCCACTTT. The whole variable domain, remainder taken from reference TRBV7-9 and TRBJ1-6, is DTGVSQNPRHKITKRGQNVTFRCDPISEHNRLYWYRQTLGQGPEFLTYFQNEAQLEKSRLLSDRFSAERPKGSFSTLEIQRTEQGDSAMYLCASSGDIGITPLHFGNGTRLTVT.

The V and J genes are TRBV12-3 or TRBV12-4 and TRBJ2-5; TRBD2 is a possible D gene (6 bases). The CDR3 loop spans 14 amino acids. The germline V and J ends were trimmed by 6 bases and 7 bases, with 18 bases remaining between them. CDR3 coding DNA: TGTGCCAGCAGCCCATCGCGGGGCTGGGGGACCCAGTACTTC. Protein product: CASSPSRGWGTQYF.

This clonotype has only one observation. The chain carries TRBV20-1 and TRBJ2-3; 8 bases match TRBD2. There are 14 residues in the CDR3. V trimming: 6 bases; J trimming: 1 base; junction bases outside the gene matches: 6. Per the germline V gene, CDR1 is DFQATT and CDR2 is SNEGSKA (reference sequence). This CDR3 is CSATGLAGTDTQYF. In DNA form, the CDR3 reads TGCAGTGCAACCGGACTAGCAGGCACAGATACGCAGTATTTT.

The rearrangement links TRBV27 to TRBJ1-2; TRBD1 might be the D (5 bases). The germline CDR1 and CDR2 sequences are MNHEY and SMNVEV (reference sequence). Trimming cost V 8 bases and J 0 bases, with 13 bases left between them. The CDR3 spans 14 residues. Here the CDR3 DNA reads TGTGCCAGCCGGAGGGGAAACCCTAACTATGGCTACACCTTC. Encoded protein: CASRRGNPNYGYTF.

This clonotype was recorded once. The V call is TRBV21-1, the J call TRBJ1-2. TRBV21-1 is a known pseudogene. This CDR3 spans 10 amino acids. CDR3 nucleotide sequence: TGTGCCAGCACCCAGTATGGCTACACCTTC. This encodes CASTQYGYTF.

The chain carries TRBV15 and TRBJ2-7; 8 bases fit TRBD2. Per the germline V gene, CDR1 is LNHNV and CDR2 is YYDKDF (reference sequence). The CDR3 sequence is 14 residues long. V was clipped by 8 bases and J by 6 bases; unmatched bases: 12. CDR3 region: CATQAGVNRGEQYF. The CDR3, as DNA: TGTGCCACCCAAGCGGGGGTGAATCGGGGCGAGCAGTACTTC.

The rearrangement links TRBV12-3 or TRBV12-4 to TRBJ2-3, with TRBD2 matching 8 bases. This CDR3 comprises 12 residues. The trim removed 5 bases at V and 12 bases at J, leaving 7 bases unmatched. The CDR3: CASSITSGTQYF. The DNA of the CDR3 is TGTGCCAGCAGTATCACTAGCGGCACCCAGTATTTT.

This chain joins TRBV12-3 or TRBV12-4 and TRBJ1-2, with 9 bases that match TRBD1. Germline trimming cut 6 bases from V and 8 bases from J; bases unmatched to any gene: 7. The CDR3 covers 13 residues. The CDR3 nucleotides read TGTGCCAGCAGCCCTAGGGACAGGGCCGGCTACACCTTC. Residues: CASSPRDRAGYTF.